The clone carrying this T cell receptor beta chain has just one count. Its target is not known. The CDR3 has 16 residues. The V gene end was trimmed by 0 bases and the J gene end by 2 bases; junction bases not matched to a gene: 6. CDR1 and CDR2 (germline): LGHNA, YNFKEQ. This sample is drawn from a study of cytomegalovirus exposure and HLA in healthy donors. Findings and caveats of the study: An analysis done earlier found most TCR beta V segments productive about 90% or about 30% of the time. For presence/absence analyses, sequencing depth was assumed to be roughly uniform across donors.

PCR was performed using 60 Vbeta and 13 Jbeta primers. Method: immunoSEQ multiplex PCR; TCRdb's copy keeps in-frame clones and lacks some. The top ten clones hold under 7.5% of a sample with about 150,000 clones, about 60% of them seen once. The specimen sequenced was PBMCs. This chain links TRBV4-2 with TRBJ1-2; TRBD1 aligns across 7 bases. The TCR originated in a woman aged 55-70 years in good health and CMV-seropositive. In DNA, the CDR3 is TGTGCCAGCAGCCAAGATAACAGGGGAATGAACTATGGCTACACCTTC. It is translated as CASSQDNRGMNYGYTF.